This entry lists 27 T cell receptor beta chains sequenced from one sample in a study of T-cell memory formation after mild COVID-19. MiXCR was run by TCRdb on the 5' RACE reads, yielding one entry per CDR3 protein. The sample has about 90,000 distinct CDR3 sequences, 13% seen once; the top ten hold 27%. The material sequenced was PBMCs or a T cell subset sorted from them (not recorded which). The receptors derive from an adult woman who had mild COVID-19 (a few samples of this study predate the infection). Cell type and time point are not known.

J is TRBJ1-5 and V is TRBV6-5; D remains ambiguous. In germline, CDR1 is MNHEY, CDR2 SVGAGI. The CDR3 length is 16 residues. V lost 5 bases and J lost 3, with 17 bases in between. The CDR3 nucleotides are TGTGCCAGCAGTCCCTTGCCCGACAACTCCAATCAGCCCCAGCATTTT. The encoded protein is CASSPLPDNSNQPQHF.

This clonotype was counted only a few times. The chain is built from TRBV4-1 and TRBJ1-1, with D maybe TRBD1 (5 bases). V was pared by 0 bases and J by 2 bases, with 10 bases between. There are 15 residues in the CDR3. Germline V CDR1 and CDR2: MGHRA, YSYEKL. The CDR3 DNA reads TGCGCCAGCAGCCAAGATCACACAGGCAACACTGAAGCTTTCTTT. Its protein is CASSQDHTGNTEAFF.

This clonotype was seen a handful of times. This rearrangement joins TRBV24-1 to TRBJ2-1; 12 bases are a match to TRBD1. Germline V lookup: CDR1 KGHDR, CDR2 SFDVKD. V gave up 4 bases and J gave up 4 bases; unmatched junction bases: 10. CDR3 length: 18 amino acids. CDR3 loop: CATSDHPGQGARYNEQFF. The CDR3 DNA reads TGTGCCACCAGTGACCATCCGGGACAGGGGGCGCGGTACAATGAGCAGTTCTTC.

This chain connects TRBV20-1 to TRBJ1-2; possible D gene TRBD1, 6 bases. Trimming took 1 base from V and 3 from J, leaving 12 bases between them. Germline values: CDR1 DFQATT, CDR2 SNEGSKA (reference sequence). The CDR3 covers 14 residues. The CDR3 loop is CSARGYNRDYGYTF. CDR3 nucleotide sequence: TGCAGTGCTAGAGGGTATAACAGGGACTATGGCTACACCTTC.

This clonotype came up a few times. V gene TRBV18 combines with J gene TRBJ2-7; weak D call: TRBD1 (6 bases). The V end was cut by 5 bases, the J end by 6 bases, with 17 bases between. The CDR3 runs 14 residues. The germline CDR1 and CDR2 sequences are KGHSH and LQKENI. In DNA form, the CDR3 reads TGTGCCAGCTCATTCGGGACATTCCTCGGCGAGCAGTACTTC. Translating gives CASSFGTFLGEQYF. The full variable domain, with the rest looked up from reference TRBV18 and TRBJ2-7, is NAGVMQNPRHLVRRRGQEARLRCSPMKGHSHVYWYRQLPEEGLKFMVYLQKENIIDESGMPKERFSAEFPKEGPSILRIQQVVRGDSAAYFCASSFGTFLGEQYFGPGTRLTVT.

The rearrangement joins TRBV7-2 to TRBJ2-1; 11 bases line up with TRBD2. The CDR3 sequence is 16 residues long. J was trimmed by 6 bases and V by 2 bases; bases with no gene match: 6. CDR1 is SGHTA, CDR2 FQGNSA, per germline. The DNA of the CDR3 is TGTGCCAGCAGCTTACTGCTAGCGGGAGGTTCCAATGAGCAGTTCTTC. Translated: CASSLLLAGGSNEQFF.

This clonotype has just a few counts. The chain couples TRBV7-9 to TRBJ2-5, with TRBD1 matching over 9 bases. There are 15 residues in the CDR3. V dropped 5 bases and J dropped 3; count of bases not matched to a gene: 7. Per the germline V gene, CDR1 is SEHNR and CDR2 is FQNEAQ (reference sequence). The DNA for the CDR3 is TGTGCCAGCAGCGTCCCCGGGACAGGGAAAGAGACCCAGTACTTC. It yields the protein CASSVPGTGKETQYF.

In this sample, this clonotype turned up a few times. The chain recombines TRBV4-1 with TRBJ2-1; possible D gene TRBD2, 5 bases. The length of the CDR3 is 14 residues. Germline V gene data show CDR1 as MGHRA and CDR2 as YSYEKL. V was pared by 0 bases and J by 13 bases, with 16 bases between. The DNA for the CDR3 is TGCGCCAGCAGCCAAGATAGGTCTGTCCGGGAACAGTTCTTC. This codes for CASSQDRSVREQFF.

The chain employs TRBV11-1 and TRBJ1-1; 8 bases are shared with TRBD1. CDR3 size: 15 residues. Germline CDR1 and CDR2: SGHAT and FQDESV (reference sequence). Unmatched junction bases numbered 9, after V lost 5 bases and J lost 4 bases. CDR3 in amino acids: CASSPQDRESTEAFF. DNA of the CDR3: TGTGCCAGCAGCCCCCAGGACAGGGAGAGCACTGAAGCTTTCTTT.

This clonotype was observed a handful of times. The chain recombines TRBV25-1 with TRBJ1-2, with D possibly being TRBD1 (6 bases). The CDR3 sequence is 15 residues long. V was clipped by 1 base and J by 4 bases, with 13 bases between them. The germline CDR1 and CDR2 sequences are MGHDK and SYGVNS. CDR3 nucleotides: TGTGCCAGCAGTGAATTTGACAGGACCTTCTATGGCTACACCTTC. Residues: CASSEFDRTFYGYTF.

The chain links TRBV7-2 to TRBJ1-5; 11 nucleotides align to TRBD1. CDR1 and CDR2 (germline): SGHTA, FQGNSA. The J segment lost 4 bases and the V segment lost 5 bases, leaving 4 bases of the junction unmatched. The CDR3 length is 15 residues. CDR3 DNA sequence: TGTGCCAGCAGCCGTGGGACAGGGGGAAATCAGCCCCAGCATTTT. It specifies CASSRGTGGNQPQHF.

This chain links TRBV4-2 with TRBJ1-2; possible D gene TRBD1, 5 bases. Germline assignment: CDR1 LGHNA and CDR2 YNFKEQ. V was pared by 0 bases and J by 5 bases, with 13 bases between. CDR3 length: 15 residues. The CDR3 DNA reads as TGTGCCAGCAGCCAAGAACCTCAGGGCGGGTATGGCTACACCTTC. This gives the protein CASSQEPQGGYGYTF.

This clonotype was counted between two and nine times. The chain couples TRBV12-3 or TRBV12-4 to TRBJ2-5; 10 bases map to TRBD2. This CDR3 is built from 14 residues. After removal of 5 bases from V and 3 bases from J, the junction contained 3 bases not matched to a gene. The CDR3 nucleotides read TGTGCCAGCAGTATAGGACTAGCGGAAGAGACCCAGTACTTC. Amino acids: CASSIGLAEETQYF.

This clonotype has at least ten counts. The chain couples TRBV7-8 to TRBJ2-3; D is unclear. The CDR3 is 14 residues long. Germline lookup yields CDR1 SGHVS and CDR2 FQNEAQ. V was shortened by 5 bases and J by 2 bases, with 11 bases between the two germline ends. CDR3 bases: TGTGCCAGCAGCCTCCTTCCTCTCACAGATACGCAGTATTTT. It encodes CASSLLPLTDTQYF. Looking up the rest from reference TRBV7-8 and TRBJ2-3 gives the full variable domain: GAGVSQSPRYKVAKRGQDVALRCDPISGHVSLFWYQQALGQGPEFLTYFQNEAQLDKSGLPSDRFFAERPEGSVSTLKIQRTQQEDSAVYLCASSLLPLTDTQYFGPGTRLTVL.

This clonotype turned up a few times. The chain has TRBV7-9 and TRBJ1-1; D is uncertain. CDR3 length: 13 amino acids. Germline assignment: CDR1 SEHNR and CDR2 FQNEAQ (reference sequence). Trimming cost V 5 bases and J 2 bases, with 9 bases left between them. This CDR3 is CASSERGNTEAFF. In DNA, the CDR3 is TGTGCCAGCAGCGAACGGGGTAACACTGAAGCTTTCTTT.

V usage is TRBV11-3 and J usage is TRBJ2-1; D is perhaps TRBD2 (6 bases). The germline V gene has CDR1 SGHNT and CDR2 YENEEA. Trimming cost V 4 bases and J 8 bases, with 18 bases left between them. CDR3 length: 15 amino acids. CDR3 nucleotide sequence: TGTGCCAGCAGCTCCCGACTAGTATCACACTATGAGCAGTTCTTC. Residues: CASSSRLVSHYEQFF.

V usage is TRBV4-3 and J usage is TRBJ1-1; possible D gene TRBD1, 6 bases. The V gene's germline CDR1 is LGHNA and CDR2 YSLEER. Trimming removed 0 bases from V and 6 bases from J, with 11 bases in between. The CDR3 runs to 14 residues. CDR3 region: CASSQDRGLAEAFF. DNA of the CDR3: TGCGCCAGCAGCCAAGATCGGGGGCTCGCTGAAGCTTTCTTT.

This chain connects TRBV7-9 to TRBJ2-1; 8 bases align to TRBD2. Germline assignment: CDR1 SEHNR and CDR2 FQNEAQ (reference sequence). The trim removed 3 bases at V and 0 bases at J, leaving 1 base unmatched. CDR3 length equals 15 residues. The CDR3 region is CASSFSGDSYNEQFF. CDR3 sequence (DNA): TGTGCCAGCAGCTTTAGCGGGGACTCCTACAATGAGCAGTTCTTC.

The V gene is TRBV19, the J gene TRBJ2-3; weak D call: TRBD2 (6 bases). Trimming removed 3 bases from V and 2 bases from J, with 12 bases in between. Germline assignment: CDR1 LNHDA and CDR2 SQIVND (reference sequence). This CDR3 has 15 residues. CDR3 bases: TGTGCCAGTAGTATCCCCGGGAGCTACACAGATACGCAGTATTTT. Translating it yields CASSIPGSYTDTQYF.

This CDR3 reads CASSPVGTEQFF. CDR3 sequence (DNA): TGTGCCAGCAGCCCTGTGGGTACAGAGCAGTTCTTC. V gene TRBV12-3 or TRBV12-4 combines with J gene TRBJ2-1; no clear D. The CDR3 runs to 12 residues. The V end was cut by 6 bases, the J end by 10 bases, with 13 bases between.

The J gene is TRBJ2-3, the V gene TRBV5-6, with D hard to call. V gave up 4 bases and J gave up 4 bases, with 13 bases separating them. Germline CDR1 SGHDT, CDR2 YYEEEE. CDR3 length: 14 residues. CDR3 region: CASSAGQLADTQYF. Here the CDR3 DNA reads TGTGCCAGCAGCGCCGGGCAGCTCGCAGATACGCAGTATTTT.

The chain couples TRBV9 to TRBJ2-7; 8 bases match TRBD2. Germline CDR1 and CDR2: SGDLS and YYNGEE. V lost 3 bases, J lost 1 base, and 3 bases stayed unmatched. The CDR3 is 14 residues long. In nucleotides, the CDR3 is TGTGCCAGCAGCGGCACTAGCGGTTCCTACGAGCAGTACTTC. Its protein is CASSGTSGSYEQYF.

This chain joins TRBV14 and TRBJ2-2; 10 nucleotides agree with TRBD2. Germline CDR1 reads SGHDN; CDR2 reads FVKESK. The V gene end was trimmed by 1 base and the J gene end by 2 bases; junction bases not matched to a gene: 13. This CDR3 is built from 20 residues. The CDR3 protein is CASSQGFLGLAGVNTGELFF. The DNA of the CDR3 is TGTGCCAGCAGCCAAGGATTTTTAGGCCTAGCGGGAGTTAACACCGGGGAGCTGTTTTTT.

The chain recombines TRBV7-9 with TRBJ2-1; D remains ambiguous. The CDR3 loop spans 16 amino acids. Germline V gene data show CDR1 as SEHNR and CDR2 as FQNEAQ (reference sequence). Trimming pared 5 bases from V and 4 bases from J, leaving 18 bases between. CDR3 DNA sequence: TGTGCCAGCAGCCTAGAGGACGCCCCCCCGTACAATGAGCAGTTCTTC. As protein: CASSLEDAPPYNEQFF. The complete variable domain, with remaining parts taken from reference TRBV7-9 and TRBJ2-1, reads DTGVSQNPRHKITKRGQNVTFRCDPISEHNRLYWYRQTLGQGPEFLTYFQNEAQLEKSRLLSDRFSAERPKGSFSTLEIQRTEQGDSAMYLCASSLEDAPPYNEQFFGPGTRLTVL.

This clonotype was seen a few times. This chain uses TRBV13 with TRBJ1-2; D uncertain. Trimming removed 7 bases from V and 3 bases from J, with 15 bases in between. Germline V lookup: CDR1 PRHDT, CDR2 FYEKMQ (reference sequence). The CDR3 has 14 amino acids. The CDR3 reads CASTLPADDYGYTF. The CDR3 DNA reads as TGTGCCAGCACCCTGCCGGCAGACGACTATGGCTACACCTTC. Full variable domain (rest looked up from reference TRBV13 and TRBJ1-2): AAGVIQSPRHLIKEKRETATLKCYPIPRHDTVYWYQQGPGQDPQFLISFYEKMQSDKGSIPDRFSAQQFSDYHSELNMSSLELGDSALYFCASTLPADDYGYTFGSGTRLTVV.

The table lists this clonotype with a few counts. In DNA form, the CDR3 reads TGTGCCAGCAGCTTAGGACTAGCGGAGTACACAGATACGCAGTATTTT. This encodes CASSLGLAEYTDTQYF. V and J are TRBV7-9 and TRBJ2-3; TRBD2 agrees at 9 bases. The CDR3 runs 16 residues. Germline V gives CDR1 SEHNR, CDR2 FQNEAQ (reference sequence). V was pared by 1 base and J by 2 bases, with 4 bases of the junction left unmatched.

This clonotype appeared a few times. CDR3 loop: CAIRRGSSYNEQFF. In DNA form, the CDR3 reads TGTGCCATCAGGAGGGGTAGCTCCTACAATGAGCAGTTCTTC. The rearrangement uses TRBV10-3 and TRBJ2-1; D is perhaps TRBD1 or TRBD2 (5 bases each). CDR3 length equals 14 residues. The ends were cut back, 6 bases at V and 0 bases at J, with 9 bases in the middle. CDR1 and CDR2 (germline): ENHRY, SYGVKD.